The next 9 T cell receptor beta chains were all read from a single sample in a study of cytomegalovirus exposure and HLA in healthy donors. PCR employed 60 Vbeta and 13 Jbeta primers. Generated by immunoSEQ multiplex PCR, the TCRdb table keeps only in-frame clones and is missing some. The sample yields about 140,000 clones, roughly 80% seen once. The source material was PBMCs. These receptor sequences come from a female donor in good health and CMV-seronegative.

The chain couples TRBV6-5 to TRBJ2-7; tentatively, D is TRBD1 (5 bases). The length of the CDR3 is 13 residues. Germline V lookup: CDR1 MNHEY, CDR2 SVGAGI. The V and J ends lost 5 bases and 1 base respectively, with 9 bases between them. CDR3 DNA: TGTGCCAGCAGTCAGGGTACTTCCTACGAGCAGTACTTC. It translates to CASSQGTSYEQYF.

The chain uses TRBV28 and TRBJ1-3; D perhaps matches TRBD1 (5 bases). CDR1 is MDHEN, CDR2 SYDVKM, per germline. The V gene lost 7 bases and the J gene lost 3 bases, with 16 bases spanning the gap. The CDR3 consists of 15 residues. The CDR3 DNA follows: TGTGCCAGCACGGGAGGGACGGATGGTGGAAACACCATATATTTT. Translation gives CASTGGTDGGNTIYF.

The V gene is TRBV29-1, the J gene TRBJ1-3; no clear D. CDR3 length: 14 residues. Trimming shortened V by 0 bases and J by 0 bases, and 6 bases separated the two germline ends. The germline CDR1 and CDR2 sequences are SQVTM and ANQGSEA. CDR3 amino acids: CSVEDNSSGNTIYF. For the CDR3, the DNA is TGCAGCGTTGAAGATAACAGCTCTGGAAACACCATATATTTT.

CDR3 DNA sequence: TGTGCCAGCAGGTCAGGGGTTGGCAATCAGCCCCAGCATTTT. As protein: CASRSGVGNQPQHF. The rearrangement joins TRBV27 to TRBJ1-5; maybe TRBD1 (6 bases). The CDR3 sequence is 14 residues long. Trimming cost V 6 bases and J 2 bases, with 11 bases left between them. Germline CDR1 is MNHEY and CDR2 is SMNVEV (reference sequence).

The rearrangement links TRBV9 to TRBJ2-3; D is possibly TRBD2 (6 bases). The CDR3 has 14 amino acids. Trimming took off 2 bases at V and 2 bases at J, with 9 bases between the two ends. Germline values: CDR1 SGDLS, CDR2 YYNGEE. CDR3 coding DNA: TGTGCCAGCAGCGTCGGGACTTACACAGATACGCAGTATTTT. Its protein product is CASSVGTYTDTQYF.

The V and J genes are TRBV5-6 and TRBJ1-3, with no clear D. The CDR3 is 11 residues long. V lost 0 bases to trimming and J lost 8 bases, with 3 bases between them. The germline CDR1 and CDR2 sequences are SGHDT and YYEEEE. This chain's CDR3 is CASSLGDTIYF. The CDR3, as DNA: TGTGCCAGCAGCTTGGGAGACACCATATATTTT. Full variable domain (remainder filled in from reference TRBV5-6 and TRBJ1-3): DAGVTQSPTHLIKTRGQQVTLRCSPKSGHDTVSWYQQALGQGPQFIFQYYEEEERQRGNFPDRFSGHQFPNYSSELNVNALLLGDSALYLCASSLGDTIYFGEGSWLTVV.

This chain links TRBV9 with TRBJ2-2, with TRBD1 identical over 7 bases. This CDR3 region has 15 residues. The germline gives CDR1 SGDLS, CDR2 YYNGEE. Trimming took 3 bases from V and 7 from J; bases not matched to a gene: 9. The CDR3 region has the DNA TGTGCCAGCAGCGACCTGACAGGGATGAGCGGGGAGCTGTTTTTT. Translation gives CASSDLTGMSGELFF. The full variable domain, rest sourced from reference TRBV9 and TRBJ2-2, is DSGVTQTPKHLITATGQRVTLRCSPRSGDLSVYWYQQSLDQGLQFLIQYYNGEERAKGNILERFSAQQFPDLHSELNLSSLELGDSALYFCASSDLTGMSGELFFGEGSRLTVL.

The chain uses TRBV5-4 and TRBJ1-1; possible D gene TRBD1, 5 bases. The V gene lost 0 bases and the J gene lost 0 bases, with 9 bases spanning the gap. CDR1 is SGHNT, CDR2 YYREEE, per germline (reference sequence). There are 15 residues in the CDR3. The CDR3 region has the DNA TGTGCCAGCAGCTTGGGGCAGGGATTGAACACTGAAGCTTTCTTT. Translating gives CASSLGQGLNTEAFF.

This sequence joins TRBV9 and TRBJ2-6; weak D call: TRBD2 (5 bases). The CDR3 is 14 amino acids. The V end was cut by 2 bases, the J end by 3 bases, with 6 bases between. Germline V lookup: CDR1 SGDLS, CDR2 YYNGEE. The DNA for the CDR3 is TGTGCCAGCAGCGTGAGGGTTGGGGCCAACGTCCTGACTTTC. Protein sequence: CASSVRVGANVLTF.